This T cell receptor beta chain originates from a study of PD-1 blockade in classical Hodgkin lymphoma. TCRdb's copy holds only in-frame clones and misses some; the assay was immunoSEQ multiplex PCR. The sample has roughly 100,000 clones, 78% seen once. General study points: According to reports, newly diagnosed patients had lower baseline TCR diversity than healthy donors, and relapsed/refractory patients had lower baseline TCR diversity still.

Comments on this clone: The antigen remains undetermined.

The time point is: cycle 4 day 1 (C4D1), after less than 7 weeks of nivolumab. Brentuximab vedotin exposure varied, and every patient relapsed after autologous stem cell transplantation. Trimming removed 5 bases from V and 4 bases from J, with 18 bases in between. The germline V gene encodes CDR1 SGHRS and CDR2 YFSETQ. This CDR3 has 16 amino acids. Sequenced here: peripheral blood mononuclear cells (PBMCs), sampled before the fourth cycle of nivolumab. The rearrangement uses TRBV5-1 and TRBJ2-2; a weak D match, TRBD2 (6 bases). This receptor was obtained from a human donor with classical Hodgkin lymphoma. DNA of the CDR3: TGCGCCAGCAGTATAGGGACTGCGGGGTTCACCGGGGAGCTGTTTTTT. It specifies CASSIGTAGFTGELFF.